A single T cell receptor beta chain is shown here with its context. Its antigen specificity is not known. No qualities accompany the bases; no much larger clone lies one base away. Relative to germline, V is 1 base shorter and J is 1 base shorter, with 7 bases between their ends. CDR1 and CDR2 are drawn from the germline V gene: MNHNS, SASEGT. The CDR3 goes from the cysteine to the phenylalanine over 14 residues. The CDR3 DNA has 42 bases and is translated from base 1. The sample originates from a study of T cell responses to AZD1222 COVID-19 vaccine (dated by TCRdb to the early 2020s). As for the study more broadly: A total of 230 or so trial participants underwent TCR sequencing, of whom nearly 210 received two doses of AZD1222 and about 25 received two doses of the MenACWY control vaccine. Trial participants were enrolled by age into 18-55, 56-69 and 70-plus year subgroups, with approximately 150, 30 and 60 TCR-sequenced participants respectively. General conclusions and limits of the study: In the small 56-69-year group, the increase in depth fell short of significance, most likely because of low power. The vaccine-associated CD4 TCRs covered the entire spike protein, and the dominant responses fell in regions 160-218 and 743-854. Reportedly, close to half of the unique spike-specific TCRs recognized epitopes lying outside the regions that are mutated in the B.1.351 and B.1.1.7 variants. After two AZD1222 doses, spike-specific TCR breadth and depth were significantly higher than at day 0 and than in MenACWY recipients. Participants were mostly white British, with more females than males. The authors suggested clonal diversity may have been underestimated. Conclusions about previously exposed vaccinees are limited because only a handful of AZD1222 recipients were SARS-CoV-2 seropositive at baseline. Because no samples from the day 14 peak response were available, repertoires could be characterized only after the peak T cell response.

Interpreted using the paper, the time point label stands for: about 28 days (+/-7) after the second vaccine dose. Because spike-specific TCR depth and breadth did not differ between the two schedules, AZD1222 recipients who got a second dose at roughly 4 weeks were pooled with those who got a second dose at roughly 12 weeks. Vaccinee samples came from UK trials COV001 and COV002, including a single-blind randomized controlled phase 2/3 trial of AZD1222 (ChAdOx1 nCoV-19) in healthy adults. For TCRbeta chain sequencing, PBMC samples from trial participants were taken at day 0 and at day 28 after the second dose. The CDR3 regions of human TCRbeta chains were subjected to immunosequencing. The source study handled its data this way. Repertoire TCRs were checked for matches against a reference library of SARS-CoV-2-specific TCRs that had been generated using the MIRA antigen-specificity platform. Breadth was defined as the fraction of unique TCRs that were SARS-CoV-2-associated, and depth was defined as the fraction of total T cells that were SARS-CoV-2-associated. Using the MIRA data, each spike-specific TCR was assigned both to the spike region to which the TCR was reactive and to a CD4 or CD8 class. Log10-transformed breadth and depth values were compared by one-way ANOVA with Sidak's multiple comparisons tests. TCRdb limited this immuneACCESS table to in-frame rearrangements with V and J called. A share of clones is missing; checked studies link under half to unresolved V genes, and the rest is unexplained. Clone size and V and J calls were adopted from that table, with D and trimming inferred from the DNA. For this sample the table gives around 200,000 clones, of which approximately 94% were detected only once. Clones ranked in the top ten supply around 1.6% of the sample.

Recombination linked TRBV6-1 to TRBJ2-5; the D gene is not confidently resolved. Material: peripheral blood, obtained 28 days after the second AZD1222 dose. The sequence was collected from an adult who received the AZD1222 COVID-19 vaccine. The DNA sequence is given as TGTGCCAGCAGTGAAGTGTTACTCCAAGAGACCCAGTACTTC. Translation gives CASSEVLLQETQYF.